This T cell receptor beta chain stems from a study of CD8+ T cells in alopecia areata. Study background: Tofacitinib therapy took 6 to 18 months; 6 months off drug came after. Study outcomes and limitations: Since there was just one nonresponder, nobody can yet say how baseline CD8+ expansion ties to response. Tofacitinib significantly brought down scalp clonality and expanded CD8+ clones among top 100. Affected scalp, especially in alopecia totalis/universalis, had a higher clonality than normal scalp did.

CDR3 length: 16 amino acids. Germline CDR1 reads MGHDK; CDR2 reads SYGVNS. V was shortened by 3 bases and J by 0 bases, with 12 bases between the two germline ends. RNA was extracted and reverse transcribed into cDNA as the sequencing template. Assay used: immunoSEQ multiplex PCR; TCRdb lists only in-frame clones, some missing. The repertoire consists of a few hundred thousand clones, with about two fifths occurring once and the leading ten covering roughly 0.45%. Concerning this clone itself: What it recognizes is unknown.

Treatment: oral pan-JAK inhibitor, 5-10 mg twice daily. V usage is TRBV25-1 and J usage is TRBJ1-3; D is unresolved. This sequence was found in a human donor with alopecia areata. Sequenced here: CD4+ T cells sorted from blood, sampled around week 31, from a patient treated with tofacitinib. CDR3 region: CASSDLPRTSGNTIYF. The CDR3 bases are TGTGCCAGCAGTGATTTACCTAGAACCTCTGGAAACACCATATATTTT.